A selection of T cell receptor beta chains follows, all from one sample in a study of T cells in tumors after PD-1 blockade. Profiled with immunoSEQ multiplex PCR; TCRdb holds only in-frame clones, not every one. The data show some 1,900 clones, nearly 70% seen once. The input for sequencing was tumor tissue, taken before anti-PD-1 treatment. The receptors stem from a human donor with basal cell carcinoma. Both conserved end residues are part of each CDR3. Fields, in order: J gene, clone size, D gene, V gene, CDR3 DNA, CDR3 protein. D genes are given only for firm matches. Rows give clone size only sometimes, using once, few, many, or a class for an expanded clone.

J: TRBJ2-7
size: -
D: -
V: TRBV5-1
DNA: TGCGCCAGCAGCCCCGGGTTAACCAATCCAAGTTACGAGCAGTACTTC
CDR3: CASSPGLTNPSYEQYF

J: TRBJ2-7
size: large
D: TRBD1
V: TRBV4-1
DNA: TGCGCCAGCAGCCAACCGGGACAGGGTACCCACGAGCAGTACTTC
CDR3: CASSQPGQGTHEQYF

J: TRBJ2-7
size: -
D: -
V: TRBV13
DNA: TGTGCCAGCAGCCCCTATCCTCCCAGCTCCTACGAGCAGTACTTC
CDR3: CASSPYPPSSYEQYF

J: TRBJ1-2
size: -
D: TRBD1
V: TRBV28
DNA: TGTGCCAGCAGTTTCGGAACGGAGGGGGCCTATGGCTACACCTTC
CDR3: CASSFGTEGAYGYTF

J: TRBJ2-3
size: few
D: -
V: TRBV27
DNA: TGTGCCAGCAATTTTCCGGGAGATACGCAGTATTTT
CDR3: CASNFPGDTQYF

J: TRBJ2-7
size: -
D: -
V: TRBV15
DNA: TGTGCCACCAGCGGTCTTTCCGGGACACTAGGCTACGAGCAGTACTTC
CDR3: CATSGLSGTLGYEQYF

J: TRBJ1-1
size: once
D: -
V: TRBV13
DNA: TGTGCCAGCAGCTCCGGGGCTGAAGCTTTCTTT
CDR3: CASSSGAEAFF

J: TRBJ1-2
size: large
D: -
V: TRBV14
DNA: TGTGCCAGCAGCCAAGACACTGGTCGGGTGGGAGGCTACACCTTC
CDR3: CASSQDTGRVGGYTF

J: TRBJ1-1
size: -
D: -
V: TRBV7-8
DNA: TGTGCCAGCAGCGCCAGACCCGACAGACGGAACACTGAAGCTTTCTTT
CDR3: CASSARPDRRNTEAFF

J: TRBJ1-1
size: few
D: -
V: TRBV30
DNA: TGTGCCTGGTGCCCAGAACCTCCAACGAACACTGAAGCTTTCTTT
CDR3: CAWCPEPPTNTEAFF

J: TRBJ1-1
size: -
D: -
V: TRBV25-1
DNA: TGTGCCAGCAGTGAGAGGCGGGGTCGAGCTTTCTTT
CDR3: CASSERRGRAFF

J: TRBJ1-4
size: -
D: -
V: TRBV7-9
DNA: TGTGCCAGCAGCTTATCCGAAGCCGATGAAAAACTGTTTTTT
CDR3: CASSLSEADEKLFF

J: TRBJ2-3
size: -
D: TRBD2
V: TRBV28
DNA: TGTGCCAGCAGTTTTGCGGGAGGGCCTCTAGATACGCAGTATTTT
CDR3: CASSFAGGPLDTQYF

J: TRBJ2-7
size: -
D: -
V: TRBV18
DNA: TGTGCCAGCTCACCAGGGGGAAGAGGGTCCTACGAGCAGTACTTC
CDR3: CASSPGGRGSYEQYF

J: TRBJ2-3
size: -
D: TRBD2
V: TRBV7-3
DNA: TGTGCCAGCAGCCTGACTAGCGGAGAGTCAGATACGCAGTATTTT
CDR3: CASSLTSGESDTQYF

J: TRBJ2-2
size: few
D: -
V: TRBV28
DNA: TGTGCGACCCGGGCCGGAGGTCCCGGGGAGCTGTTTTTT
CDR3: CATRAGGPGELFF

J: TRBJ1-1
size: -
D: -
V: TRBV9
DNA: TGTGCCAGCAGCGTTGGGCATAACACTGAAGCTTTCTTT
CDR3: CASSVGHNTEAFF

J: TRBJ2-2
size: -
D: TRBD2
V: TRBV10-3
DNA: TGTGCCATCAGTACCATTAGCGGGGGCGGGGAGCTGTTTTTT
CDR3: CAISTISGGGELFF

J: TRBJ2-7
size: -
D: TRBD2
V: TRBV20-1
DNA: TGCAGTGCTAGTAGCGGGAGTCTCTCCTACGAGCAGTACTTC
CDR3: CSASSGSLSYEQYF

J: TRBJ1-6
size: -
D: -
V: TRBV19
DNA: TGTGCCAGTAGTATAGGATGGGAACCCCTCCACTTT
CDR3: CASSIGWEPLHF

J: TRBJ2-7
size: -
D: TRBD1
V: TRBV24-1
DNA: TGTGCCACCAGTGATCCCCGACAGGGAAACTACGAGCAGTACTTC
CDR3: CATSDPRQGNYEQYF

J: TRBJ2-2
size: -
D: -
V: TRBV12-3/TRBV12-4
DNA: TGTGCCAGCCGTTACACCGGGGAGCTGTTTTTT
CDR3: CASRYTGELFF

J: TRBJ2-7
size: -
D: TRBD1
V: TRBV6-5
DNA: TGTGCCAGCAGTTACTCGTGGCAGGGGGAGAACGAGCAGTACTTC
CDR3: CASSYSWQGENEQYF

J: TRBJ2-1
size: few
D: TRBD2
V: TRBV3-1/TRBV3-2
DNA: TGTGCCAGCAGCCAGTCCAGCGGGGGGGCGGGTAATGAGCAGTTCTTC
CDR3: CASSQSSGGAGNEQFF

J: TRBJ2-3
size: few
D: -
V: TRBV19
DNA: TGTGCCAGTAGTATTACACATCTTTCGGATACGCAGTATTTT
CDR3: CASSITHLSDTQYF

J: TRBJ1-1
size: few
D: TRBD1
V: TRBV29-1
DNA: TGCAGCGTGGACAGGGAGAACACTGAAGCTTTCTTT
CDR3: CSVDRENTEAFF

J: TRBJ2-1
size: -
D: -
V: TRBV30
DNA: TGTGCCTGGAGTGTACGCGGTGAGCAGTTCTTC
CDR3: CAWSVRGEQFF

J: TRBJ2-7
size: few
D: TRBD1
V: TRBV27
DNA: TGTGCCAGCAGCCCATTCCTAGGGGACAGGGGGCTGTACGAGCAGTACTTC
CDR3: CASSPFLGDRGLYEQYF

J: TRBJ2-5
size: -
D: -
V: TRBV2
DNA: TGTGCCAGCAAGCCAGGGGGGGTAGAGACCCAGTACTTC
CDR3: CASKPGGVETQYF

J: TRBJ1-5
size: few
D: -
V: TRBV19
DNA: TGTGCCAGTAGTATAGACGCCCTGCCGGGGACCAATCAGCCCCAGCATTTT
CDR3: CASSIDALPGTNQPQHF

J: TRBJ2-7
size: -
D: -
V: TRBV12-3/TRBV12-4
DNA: TGTGCCAGCAGTCCATCAGGACGCGAGCAGTACTTC
CDR3: CASSPSGREQYF

J: TRBJ1-2
size: once
D: -
V: TRBV5-1
DNA: TGCGCCAGCAGCTTGGGCACAGGGTTGCCCAGTTCTAACTATGGCTACACCTTC
CDR3: CASSLGTGLPSSNYGYTF

J: TRBJ2-7
size: -
D: -
V: TRBV10-3
DNA: TGTGCCATCAGTGATCCCCGACAGGAACCCTACGAGCAGTACTTC
CDR3: CAISDPRQEPYEQYF

J: TRBJ2-2
size: -
D: -
V: TRBV7-6
DNA: TGTGCCAGCAGCTTAGCGGGAGATTTCGCCGGGGAGCTGTTTTTT
CDR3: CASSLAGDFAGELFF

J: TRBJ1-1
size: -
D: -
V: TRBV6-2/TRBV6-3
DNA: TGTGCCAGCAGTCTCAGGGAAACTGAAGCTTTCTTT
CDR3: CASSLRETEAFF

J: TRBJ2-3
size: few
D: TRBD1
V: TRBV5-8
DNA: TGTGCCAGCAGCCCGCCCCCGGGACAGGGGGCAATGGATACGCAGTATTTT
CDR3: CASSPPPGQGAMDTQYF

J: TRBJ1-2
size: -
D: -
V: TRBV5-4
DNA: TGTGCCAGCCGGGGGGCGAGTGGCTACACCTTC
CDR3: CASRGASGYTF

J: TRBJ1-2
size: -
D: -
V: TRBV5-4
DNA: TGTGCCAGCAGCGTGGACGGCACGAAAGGTGGCGGCTACACCTTC
CDR3: CASSVDGTKGGGYTF

J: TRBJ1-6
size: -
D: TRBD1
V: TRBV4-1
DNA: TGCGCCAGCAGCCAAGAACCAGGGGGCTATTCACCCCTCCACTTT
CDR3: CASSQEPGGYSPLHF

J: TRBJ2-5
size: few
D: TRBD1
V: TRBV5-6
DNA: TGTGCCAGCAGCGGAGGGGACAGGATTGTTGGCGAGACCCAGTACTTC
CDR3: CASSGGDRIVGETQYF

J: TRBJ1-5
size: -
D: -
V: TRBV6-5
DNA: TGTGCCAGCAGGCCCAGAGTTTATAGCAATCAGCCCCAGCATTTT
CDR3: CASRPRVYSNQPQHF

J: TRBJ2-1
size: -
D: -
V: TRBV3-1/TRBV3-2
DNA: TGTGCCAGCAGCCCCCTTTCTCAGGGGGGGGAGTACTTCTTC
CDR3: CASSPLSQGGEYFF

J: TRBJ2-3
size: -
D: TRBD2
V: TRBV18
DNA: TGTGCCAGCTCACCACTCGCGGGACTACGCACAGATACGCAGTATTTT
CDR3: CASSPLAGLRTDTQYF

J: TRBJ1-4
size: -
D: -
V: TRBV7-9
DNA: TGTGCCAGCAGCCCGCCGTCGACAGTGGGGGGGGAAAAACTGTTTTTT
CDR3: CASSPPSTVGGEKLFF

J: TRBJ2-2
size: once
D: -
V: TRBV5-8
DNA: TGTGCCAGCAGCACCCGCTCTTTCGGAGACACCGGGGAGCTGTTTTTT
CDR3: CASSTRSFGDTGELFF

J: TRBJ2-6
size: -
D: TRBD1
V: TRBV27
DNA: TGTGCCAGCAGCCCAGCCCGGGACAGGGGCTCTGGGGCCAACGTCCTGACTTTC
CDR3: CASSPARDRGSGANVLTF

J: TRBJ2-1
size: -
D: TRBD2
V: TRBV11-1
DNA: TGTGCCAGCAGCTTAGGGGCGCGGGGGGGCAATGAGCAGTTCTTC
CDR3: CASSLGARGGNEQFF

J: TRBJ2-1
size: -
D: -
V: TRBV24-1
DNA: TGTGCCACCAGTGATCCGGGACTCCAACGAGGGAATGAGCAGTTCTTC
CDR3: CATSDPGLQRGNEQFF

J: TRBJ2-3
size: few
D: -
V: TRBV30
DNA: TGTGCCTGGAGTTGGGCGAGCGGATATTCAGATACGCAGTATTTT
CDR3: CAWSWASGYSDTQYF

J: TRBJ2-3
size: -
D: TRBD2
V: TRBV30
DNA: TGTGCCTGGAGTCCAATACTAGCGGGAGTAGCAGATACGCAGTATTTT
CDR3: CAWSPILAGVADTQYF

J: TRBJ2-1
size: -
D: TRBD1
V: TRBV27
DNA: TGTGCCAGCAGTTTTCCGGGACAGGGGAAGTTCTTC
CDR3: CASSFPGQGKFF

J: TRBJ1-2
size: -
D: -
V: TRBV28
DNA: TGTGCCAGCAGTTTACGTAGGGGGAATGGCTACACCTTC
CDR3: CASSLRRGNGYTF

J: TRBJ2-5
size: -
D: -
V: TRBV2
DNA: TGTGCCAGCACACCGGGGGAGACCCAGTACTTC
CDR3: CASTPGETQYF